This is a list of T cell receptor beta chains from one sample in a study of blood T cell repertoires in COVID-19. TCRdb keeps only in-frame clones here, not all; method: immunoSEQ multiplex PCR. The sample shows around 100,000 clones, 87% of them seen only once. The sample comprised peripheral blood. These receptor sequences come from a man over 45 in a cohort sampled during active COVID-19. The CDR3 runs from the conserved cysteine through the conserved F or W. Each record gives: D gene, J gene, clone size, V gene, CDR3 DNA, CDR3 protein. The D gene is left open where the match is weak. Some rows have no size entry. The others give once, few or many, or a class for an expanded clone.

d_call: .
j_call: TRBJ2-3
clone_size: .
v_call: TRBV4-2
cdr3_nt: TGTGCCAGCAGCCAAGAAAGGCGGGGGCGCACAGATACGCAGTATTTT
cdr3_aa: CASSQERRGRTDTQYF

d_call: TRBD2
j_call: TRBJ2-1
clone_size: .
v_call: TRBV6-5
cdr3_nt: TGTGCCAGCGGACCTAGCGGGGGGGCCAGAGAGCAGTTCTTC
cdr3_aa: CASGPSGGAREQFF

d_call: TRBD1
j_call: TRBJ1-5
clone_size: .
v_call: TRBV7-9
cdr3_nt: TGTGCCAGCAGCCAGGGGACAGGGATTAATCAGCCCCAGCATTTT
cdr3_aa: CASSQGTGINQPQHF

d_call: TRBD1
j_call: TRBJ1-5
clone_size: .
v_call: TRBV14
cdr3_nt: TGTGCCAGCCTAGGGACAGGGTCTCAGCCCCAGCATTTT
cdr3_aa: CASLGTGSQPQHF

d_call: .
j_call: TRBJ1-2
clone_size: once
v_call: TRBV13
cdr3_nt: TGTGCCAGCAGCTTTGTCGGCCGCGGCGGCTACACCTTC
cdr3_aa: CASSFVGRGGYTF

d_call: .
j_call: TRBJ1-2
clone_size: once
v_call: TRBV10-3
cdr3_nt: TGTGCCATCAGGACGGCAGGGAATAACTATGGCTACACCTTC
cdr3_aa: CAIRTAGNNYGYTF

d_call: TRBD2
j_call: TRBJ2-3
clone_size: .
v_call: TRBV14
cdr3_nt: TGTGCCAGCAGCCAATTGACGGGGGGGCCAGCAGATACGCAGTATTTT
cdr3_aa: CASSQLTGGPADTQYF

d_call: .
j_call: TRBJ1-2
clone_size: .
v_call: TRBV4-2
cdr3_nt: TGTGCCAGCAGCCAAGATGTCGGAGGGGCGGCTAGGGGCTACACCTTC
cdr3_aa: CASSQDVGGAARGYTF

d_call: TRBD1
j_call: TRBJ2-7
clone_size: .
v_call: TRBV2
cdr3_nt: TGTGCCAGCATGGGGGCTACAGGGGCCGTCGAGCAGTACTTC
cdr3_aa: CASMGATGAVEQYF

d_call: TRBD2
j_call: TRBJ2-5
clone_size: .
v_call: TRBV4-1
cdr3_nt: TGCGCCAGCAGCCCCGCGGAGCGGGGGGGCCAGGAGACCCAGTACTTC
cdr3_aa: CASSPAERGGQETQYF

d_call: TRBD1
j_call: TRBJ2-2
clone_size: .
v_call: TRBV4-1
cdr3_nt: TGCGCCAGCAGCCAAACAGGGACAGCCGGGGAGCTGTTTTTT
cdr3_aa: CASSQTGTAGELFF

d_call: .
j_call: TRBJ2-1
clone_size: once
v_call: TRBV7-2
cdr3_nt: TGTGCCAGCGGCGTTCTGCCGGGGGGCACCAATGAGCAGTTCTTC
cdr3_aa: CASGVLPGGTNEQFF

d_call: .
j_call: TRBJ1-6
clone_size: .
v_call: TRBV28
cdr3_nt: TGTGCCAGCGGGCCGACAGCAAATTCACCCCTCCACTTT
cdr3_aa: CASGPTANSPLHF

d_call: .
j_call: TRBJ1-5
clone_size: once
v_call: TRBV15
cdr3_nt: TGTGCCACCAGCAGAAGGGACACCCTATATCAGCCCCAGCATTTT
cdr3_aa: CATSRRDTLYQPQHF

d_call: .
j_call: TRBJ1-1
clone_size: .
v_call: TRBV29-1
cdr3_nt: TGCAGCGTCGTGGGACTTCCGAACACTGAAGCTTTCTTT
cdr3_aa: CSVVGLPNTEAFF

d_call: .
j_call: TRBJ1-6
clone_size: .
v_call: TRBV3-1/TRBV3-2
cdr3_nt: TGTGCCAGCAGCCTGAGGGTTCGGTCACCCCTCCACTTT
cdr3_aa: CASSLRVRSPLHF

d_call: TRBD2
j_call: TRBJ2-7
clone_size: .
v_call: TRBV9
cdr3_nt: TGTGCCAGCAGCTCCCTGGGCGGGGGGGCGATCCCAAACGAGCAGTACTTC
cdr3_aa: CASSSLGGGAIPNEQYF